These 32 T cell receptor beta chains were all obtained from the same sample, sequenced in a study of breast tumors, draining lymph nodes, adjacent tissues. TCRdb reprocessed the multiplex PCR reads with MiXCR, giving one entry per CDR3 protein. Among about 47,000 distinct CDR3 sequences listed, 20% to 25% were seen once. Sequenced material: breast tumor tissue. Source of these receptors: a female donor with breast cancer. Some clones in this sample may be carry-over from other donors' samples.

In this sample, this clonotype turned up many times. The genes are TRBV6-5 and TRBJ1-2, with TRBD1 matching over 8 bases. J was trimmed by 6 bases and V by 4 bases; bases with no gene match: 4. The germline CDR1 and CDR2 sequences are MNHEY and SVGAGI. This CDR3 is built from 13 residues. This CDR3 is CASSLGQGDGYTF. CDR3 bases: TGTGCCAGCAGTTTAGGACAGGGAGATGGCTACACCTTC.

This clonotype was detected many times. The chain combines TRBV20-1 with TRBJ2-1, with 10 bases lining up with TRBD2. The CDR3 runs 14 residues. The V gene's germline CDR1 is DFQATT and CDR2 SNEGSKA (reference sequence). Trimming took 2 bases from V and 6 from J; bases not matched to a gene: 4. CDR3 residues: CSARKASGSNEQFF. In DNA, the CDR3 is TGCAGTGCTAGAAAGGCTAGCGGGAGCAATGAGCAGTTCTTC.

V usage is TRBV4-1 and J usage is TRBJ2-7; D remains unclear. Looked up from germline, CDR1 is MGHRA and CDR2 is YSYEKL. The CDR3 runs 13 residues. The ends were cut back, 0 bases at V and 4 bases at J, with 7 bases in the middle. CDR3 coding DNA: TGCGCCAGCAGCCAAGAGGGTCCATACGAGCAGTACTTC. Translation gives CASSQEGPYEQYF.

V and J are TRBV12-3 or TRBV12-4 and TRBJ1-3; D is undetermined. Deletions cut 7 bases from V and 0 bases from J, with 13 bases between. The CDR3 contains 15 residues. CDR3 amino acids: CASKQGQYSGNTIYF. The CDR3 nucleotides are TGTGCCAGCAAACAAGGGCAGTACTCTGGAAACACCATATATTTT.

The V gene is TRBV5-5, the J gene TRBJ1-1; TRBD1 might be the D (5 bases). This CDR3 is built from 16 residues. V lost 0 bases to trimming and J lost 3 bases, with 15 bases between them. The V gene's germline CDR1 is SGHKS and CDR2 YYEKEE (reference sequence). The CDR3 loop is CASSLAAGGKYTEAFF. In nucleotides, the CDR3 is TGTGCCAGCAGCTTGGCCGCTGGGGGGAAGTACACTGAAGCTTTCTTT.

Note on this clonotype: This may come from a read error, since a much larger clone is one base off. The V and J genes are TRBV9 and TRBJ2-1; 10 nucleotides line up with TRBD2. The CDR3 consists of 15 residues. Germline V lookup: CDR1 SGDLS, CDR2 YYNGEE. The trim removed 3 bases at V and 5 bases at J, leaving 5 bases unmatched. Here the CDR3 reads CASSAQRGGHNEQFF. CDR3 bases: TGTGCCAGCAGCGCACAGCGGGGGGGGCACAATGAGCAGTTCTTC.

In its sample, this clonotype was seen many times. The chain carries TRBV5-6 and TRBJ2-7; no reliable D call. CDR3 length: 12 amino acids. V dropped 0 bases and J dropped 7 bases, with 8 bases sitting between them. CDR1 and CDR2 (germline): SGHDT, YYEEEE. The CDR3 region has the DNA TGTGCCAGCAGCTTGGAACGAAGTGAGCAGTACTTC. Translating it yields CASSLERSEQYF.

This clonotype was detected ten times or more. This sequence joins TRBV5-1 and TRBJ2-1, with D possibly TRBD1 on 5 matching bases. Germline loops: CDR1 SGHRS, CDR2 YFSETQ. The CDR3 runs to 13 residues. V lost 0 bases and J 5 bases, leaving 6 bases between the germline ends. CDR3 sequence reads: CASSLAQDNEQFF. The CDR3 DNA is TGCGCCAGCAGCTTGGCACAGGACAATGAGCAGTTCTTC.

This clonotype has at least ten counts. The rearrangement links TRBV20-1 to TRBJ2-2; D call uncertain. Germline loops: CDR1 DFQATT, CDR2 SNEGSKA (reference sequence). The V and J ends lost 2 bases and 2 bases respectively, with 9 bases between them. The CDR3 is 14 residues long. CDR3 bases: TGCAGTGCTAGAATGACGGTAAACACCGGGGAGCTGTTTTTT. Its protein product is CSARMTVNTGELFF.

This clonotype appeared many times. The chain has TRBV10-2 and TRBJ1-5, with D tentatively TRBD1 (5 bases). Germline assignment: CDR1 WSHSY and CDR2 SAAADI. Trimming cost V 4 bases and J 1 base, with 8 bases left between them. The CDR3 has 14 amino acids. The CDR3, as DNA: TGCGCCAGCAGTGCCGGGGCGAGCAATCAGCCCCAGCATTTT. This encodes CASSAGASNQPQHF.

This clonotype was detected many times. The chain joins TRBV5-6 to TRBJ1-4; 8 bases are a match to TRBD1. The junction had 6 bases not matched to a gene; V was cut back by 2 bases and J by 0 bases. Germline V gives CDR1 SGHDT, CDR2 YYEEEE. The CDR3 is 17 amino acids. The CDR3 reads CASSFLPQGATNEKLFF. CDR3 nucleotides: TGTGCCAGCAGCTTCCTCCCACAGGGGGCAACTAATGAAAAACTGTTTTTT.

This clonotype has at least ten counts. The chain combines TRBV29-1 with TRBJ1-3; possibly TRBD1 for D (6 bases). V was trimmed by 4 bases and J by 0 bases, leaving 16 bases between them. The CDR3 spans 16 residues. CDR1 SQVTM and CDR2 ANQGSEA come from the germline V gene. This CDR3 reads CSVVGHLSPSGNTIYF. DNA of the CDR3: TGCAGCGTTGTGGGACACCTCTCACCCTCTGGAAACACCATATATTTT.

Details on this clonotype: Here the CDR3 omits its conserved ending phenylalanine or tryptophan, so a read error is the likely source. The chain combines TRBV9 with TRBJ2-5; 10 positions agree with TRBD2. CDR1 is SGDLS and CDR2 is YYNGEE in the germline V gene. The CDR3 loop spans 15 amino acids. Losses at the gene ends were 7 bases for V and 5 bases for J; bases not matched to a gene: 11. The chain's CDR3 is CASGASSGSEETQYL. The CDR3 bases are TGTGCCAGCGGCGCATCTAGCGGGAGTGAGGAGACCCAGTACCTC.

This clonotype has more than one count but fewer than ten. The chain couples TRBV9 to TRBJ2-5; the match to TRBD2 covers 11 bases. J was trimmed by 5 bases and V by 4 bases; bases with no gene match: 10. The length of the CDR3 is 16 residues. The germline CDR1 and CDR2 sequences are SGDLS and YYNGEE. The CDR3 coding sequence is TGTGCCAGCAGCTTATATAGCGGGGGGGCCGTGGAGACCCAGTACTTC. Protein: CASSLYSGGAVETQYF.

This clonotype was counted many times. V is TRBV6-6 and J is TRBJ1-2; D is ambiguous. Germline values: CDR1 MNHNY, CDR2 SVGAGI (reference sequence). CDR3 length: 13 amino acids. The V gene lost 6 bases and the J gene lost 4 bases, with 12 bases spanning the gap. The CDR3 nucleotides are TGTGCCAGCAGCCTGGGTAATCTCTATGGCTACACCTTC. Its protein product is CASSLGNLYGYTF.

The table lists this clonotype with many counts. The chain joins TRBV10-3 to TRBJ1-2; D is possibly TRBD1 (6 bases). V was shortened by 0 bases and J by 1 base, with 15 bases between the two germline ends. Germline loops: CDR1 ENHRY, CDR2 SYGVKD. The CDR3 totals 17 residues. The CDR3 nucleotides are TGTGCCATCAGTGAGTCATACAGTGGGACACATAACTATGGCTACACCTTC. Amino acids: CAISESYSGTHNYGYTF.

The genes are TRBV9 and TRBJ1-1, with D tentatively TRBD1 (5 bases). The CDR3 covers 13 residues. Trimming took 0 bases from V and 6 from J, leaving 9 bases between them. CDR1 and CDR2 (germline): SGDLS, YYNGEE. DNA of the CDR3: TGTGCCAGCAGCGTAGAGGGGTACCCTGAAGCTTTCTTT. Amino acid sequence: CASSVEGYPEAFF. The full variable domain, its missing parts supplied by reference TRBV9 and TRBJ1-1, is DSGVTQTPKHLITATGQRVTLRCSPRSGDLSVYWYQQSLDQGLQFLIQYYNGEERAKGNILERFSAQQFPDLHSELNLSSLELGDSALYFCASSVEGYPEAFFGQGTRLTVV.

The chain has TRBV14 and TRBJ2-1, with TRBD1 as a possible D gene (6 bases). V was cut by 3 bases and J by 12 bases, with 15 bases left in between. Germline CDR1 reads SGHDN; CDR2 reads FVKESK. The length of the CDR3 is 13 residues. The CDR3 loop is CASSQARGGRQFF. The CDR3, as DNA: TGTGCCAGCAGCCAGGCGCGAGGGGGTAGGCAGTTCTTC.

This clonotype came up many times. The chain employs TRBV11-3 and TRBJ1-4; TRBD1 might be the D (5 bases). Trimming shortened V by 5 bases and J by 6 bases, and 16 bases separated the two germline ends. Germline V gene data show CDR1 as SGHNT and CDR2 as YENEEA. CDR3 size: 15 residues. This chain's CDR3 is CASSLPGGWDEKLFF. The CDR3 nucleotides are TGTGCCAGCAGCCTACCGGGGGGATGGGATGAAAAACTGTTTTTT.

A word on this clonotype: Possible read error: a much larger clone is one base away. This chain uses TRBV6-2 or TRBV6-3 with TRBJ1-2; D gene ambiguous. The CDR3 runs to 13 residues. The germline V gene encodes CDR1 MNHEY and CDR2 SVGEGT. Deletions cut 6 bases from V and 8 bases from J, with 16 bases between. The CDR3, as DNA: TGTGCCAGCAGACACGGCCGCCCGGCCGGCTACACCTTC. This codes for CASRHGRPAGYTF.

This clonotype occurred many times. The chain carries TRBV3-1 and TRBJ2-2; D unresolved. Between the trimmed V and J ends, which lost 3 bases and 1 base, there was a span of 0 bases. This CDR3 has 12 amino acids. CDR1 LGHDT and CDR2 YNNKEL come from the germline V gene (reference sequence). CDR3 DNA sequence: TGTGCCAGCAGCCAGAACACCGGGGAGCTGTTTTTT. Residues: CASSQNTGELFF.

This clonotype appeared many times. The V call is TRBV19, the J call TRBJ1-4; TRBD1 aligns across 11 bases. Trimming took 4 bases from V and 7 from J; bases not matched to a gene: 11. CDR1 is LNHDA and CDR2 is SQIVND in the germline V gene (reference sequence). CDR3 length: 17 residues. In DNA, the CDR3 is TGTGCCAGTAGTAGTCCCCGGACAGGGGGCCAACGTGAAAAACTGTTTTTT. It is translated as CASSSPRTGGQREKLFF.

This clonotype was detected ten times or more. The V call is TRBV4-1, the J call TRBJ1-6; the match to TRBD1 covers 8 bases. The junction had 10 bases not matched to a gene; V was cut back by 3 bases and J by 9 bases. In germline, CDR1 is MGHRA, CDR2 YSYEKL. This CDR3 comprises 16 residues. Here the CDR3 reads CASSHTQTGVTSPLHF. As DNA, the CDR3 is TGCGCCAGCAGCCACACACAGACAGGGGTTACTTCACCCCTCCACTTT.

About this clonotype: This may stem from a read error, because a much larger clone lies one nucleotide away. The chain uses TRBV3-1 and TRBJ2-3, with 7 bases that match TRBD1. Germline loops: CDR1 LGHDT, CDR2 YNNKEL (reference sequence). This CDR3 has 13 amino acids. CDR3 bases: TGTGCCGGCAGCCAAGACGACAGGGCTACGCAGTATTTT. It encodes CAGSQDDRATQYF.

This clonotype has ten or more counts. V usage is TRBV20-1 and J usage is TRBJ2-2; D unresolved. This CDR3 has 17 amino acids. Germline CDR1 is DFQATT and CDR2 is SNEGSKA (reference sequence). V dropped 2 bases and J dropped 2 bases, with 18 bases sitting between them. CDR3 sequence reads: CSARLPVGFPNTGELFF. The CDR3, as DNA: TGCAGTGCTAGACTCCCCGTGGGGTTTCCCAACACCGGGGAGCTGTTTTTT.

This clonotype showed up many times. The chain employs TRBV2 and TRBJ1-2; D uncertain. CDR1 and CDR2 from the germline V gene are SNHLY and FYNNEI. Trimming removed 7 bases at V and 0 bases at J, with 15 bases between. The CDR3 has 15 amino acids. In nucleotides, the CDR3 is TGTGCCAGCATCGGTGTGGGGTATGCTAACTATGGCTACACCTTC. Protein sequence: CASIGVGYANYGYTF.

This clonotype came up many times. The gene calls are TRBV20-1 and TRBJ2-7; maybe TRBD2 (6 bases). The CDR3 covers 15 residues. In germline, CDR1 is DFQATT, CDR2 SNEGSKA (reference sequence). The V end was cut by 0 bases, the J end by 2 bases, with 14 bases between. The CDR3 DNA reads TGCAGTGCTAGAGATGGGGCGGGGACGACCTACGAGCAGTACTTC. This gives the protein CSARDGAGTTYEQYF.

This clonotype was counted many times. The V gene is TRBV11-2, the J gene TRBJ2-7; 8 bases map to TRBD1. The CDR3 loop spans 13 amino acids. V lost 1 base, J lost 6 bases, and 2 bases stayed unmatched. Germline V gene lookup returns CDR1 SGHAT and CDR2 FQNNGV. CDR3 protein: CASSLADRAEQYF. The CDR3 DNA follows: TGTGCCAGCAGCTTAGCGGACAGGGCCGAGCAGTACTTC.

In this sample, this clonotype turned up many times. This chain uses TRBV20-1 with TRBJ2-7; D unresolved. Trimming cost V 3 bases and J 0 bases, with 12 bases left between them. This CDR3 spans 14 amino acids. Germline lookup yields CDR1 DFQATT and CDR2 SNEGSKA (reference sequence). The CDR3 spells CSARAEWSSYEQYF. DNA for the CDR3: TGCAGTGCTAGGGCCGAATGGAGCTCCTACGAGCAGTACTTC.

This clonotype was found many times. The chain has TRBV12-3 or TRBV12-4 and TRBJ2-5; D might be TRBD1 or TRBD2, each matching 6 bases. The CDR3 consists of 15 residues. With 3 bases removed from V and 5 bases from J, the gap between germline ends came to 16 bases. The CDR3 bases are TGTGCCAGCAGTTTCGGTCCCGGGGGCTGGGAGACCCAGTACTTC. Translation: CASSFGPGGWETQYF.

This clonotype was detected many times. Mismatch with germline at one junction end may stem from a read error. This sequence joins TRBV7-7 and TRBJ2-7; D tentatively fits TRBD1 or TRBD2 (5 bases each). This CDR3 contains 13 residues. Germline V CDR1 and CDR2: SSHAT, FNYEAQ (reference sequence). CDR3: CASSLAQGSEQYF. The CDR3 nucleotides are TGTGCTAGCAGCTTAGCGCAGGGTAGCGAGCAGTACTTC.

This clonotype was seen ten or more times. The chain uses TRBV2 and TRBJ2-7, with 14 bases that match TRBD2. CDR3 size: 14 residues. V lost 6 bases, J lost 2 bases, and 0 bases stayed unmatched. Germline values: CDR1 SNHLY, CDR2 FYNNEI. The CDR3 DNA follows: TGTGCCAGCAGGGGACTAGCGGGAGCCTACGAGCAGTACTTC. Residues: CASRGLAGAYEQYF.